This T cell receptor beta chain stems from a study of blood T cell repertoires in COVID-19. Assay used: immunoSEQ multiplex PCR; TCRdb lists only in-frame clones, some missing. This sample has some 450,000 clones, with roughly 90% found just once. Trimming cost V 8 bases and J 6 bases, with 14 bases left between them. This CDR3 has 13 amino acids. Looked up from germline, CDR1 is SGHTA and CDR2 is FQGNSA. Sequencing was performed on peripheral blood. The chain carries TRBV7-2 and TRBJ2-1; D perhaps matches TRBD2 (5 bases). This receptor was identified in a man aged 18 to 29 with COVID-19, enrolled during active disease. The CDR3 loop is CASVSRGGNEQFF. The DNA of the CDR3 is TGTGCCAGCGTCTCCCGGGGTGGCAATGAGCAGTTCTTC.